This T cell receptor (beta chain) was recovered during a study of PD-L1 blockade in urothelial cancer. On the study more broadly: Analyses used blood from 3 weeks (second dose) and 6 weeks after treatment start.

Study outcomes and limitations: Stronger expansion of tumor-associated clones in blood at 3 weeks distinguished durable-benefit patients.

The CDR3 runs to 18 residues. Germline V gives CDR1 MNHEY, CDR2 SMNVEV (reference sequence). Trimming removed 6 bases at V and 0 bases at J, with 18 bases between. Assay used: immunoSEQ multiplex PCR; TCRdb lists only in-frame clones, some missing. The table has approximately 46,000 clones, around 90% seen once. In its sample, this clone was seen once. Its antigen is not identified. The sequenced sample was PBMCs, obtained around atezolizumab (anti-PD-L1) treatment. The V and J genes are TRBV27 and TRBJ1-6; perhaps TRBD1 as D (6 bases). This sequence was found in a man in his 60s with urothelial cancer. CDR3 DNA: TGTGCCAGCAGGTTCTTGACAGGACAAAACTCCTATAATTCACCCCTCCACTTT. It codes for CASRFLTGQNSYNSPLHF.